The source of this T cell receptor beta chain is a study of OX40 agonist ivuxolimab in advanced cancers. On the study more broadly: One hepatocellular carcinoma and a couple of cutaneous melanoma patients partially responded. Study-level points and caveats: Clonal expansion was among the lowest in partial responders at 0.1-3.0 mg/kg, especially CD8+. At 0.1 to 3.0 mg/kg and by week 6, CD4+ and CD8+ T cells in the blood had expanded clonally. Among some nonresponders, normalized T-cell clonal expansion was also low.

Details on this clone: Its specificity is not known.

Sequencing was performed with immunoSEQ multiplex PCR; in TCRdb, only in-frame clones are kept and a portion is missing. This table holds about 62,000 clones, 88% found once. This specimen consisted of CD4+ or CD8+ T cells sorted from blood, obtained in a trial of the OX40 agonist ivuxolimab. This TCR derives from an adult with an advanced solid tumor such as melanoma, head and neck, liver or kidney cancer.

DNA for the CDR3: TGTGCCAGCAGCTTTCGACAGGAATACTCCTATAATTCACCCCTCCACTTT. This encodes CASSFRQEYSYNSPLHF. The V gene is TRBV7-8, the J gene TRBJ1-6; perhaps TRBD1 as D (6 bases). Looked up from germline, CDR1 is SGHVS and CDR2 is FQNEAQ. This CDR3 region has 17 residues. Trimming stripped 3 bases from V and 0 bases from J, with 12 bases between.